The source of this T cell receptor beta chain is a study of T cells after yellow fever vaccination. On this clonotype: Its antigen is as yet unknown. A read error is possible here, since a much larger clone lies one base away.

Overall study findings and caveats: Post-booster repertoires contained most primary-vaccination clones again (roughly 96% CD4, about 88% CD8). Weaker, the secondary response had a peak occurring faster, on day 5 versus 15.

Each CDR3 protein gets one entry after TCRdb re-called the 5' RACE reads with MiXCR. The sample has 78,000 or so distinct CDR3 sequences, about 7.3% seen once; the top ten hold roughly 30%. The ends lost 5 bases at V and 6 bases at J; junction bases unmatched: 14. CDR1 LGHNA and CDR2 YSLEER come from the germline V gene. The CDR3 length is 17 residues. The specimen was CD8+ T cells sorted from PBMCs, collected 10 to 11 days after the first yellow fever vaccination. The gene calls are TRBV4-3 and TRBJ2-2; 8 bases line up with TRBD1. The clonotype was recovered from a man aged 18-30 years who received the YFV17D yellow fever vaccine. The CDR3 nucleotides read TGCGCCAGCAGCGCGAACTCCGGGACAGGTCCCGCCGGGGAGCTGTTTTTT. Amino acid sequence: CASSANSGTGPAGELFF.